This section outlines one TCR beta chain sequence together with its context. This sample is drawn from a study of early T cells in non-severe SARS-CoV-2 infection. Study details: It was bulk RNA from unsorted whole blood that was sequenced, and the chains were unpaired.

Germline V gives CDR1 SNHLY, CDR2 FYNNEI. The CDR3 consists of 12 residues. Trimming stripped 8 bases from V and 5 bases from J, with 12 bases between. Unique molecular identifiers tagged individual cDNA molecules. TCRdb re-analysed the 5' RACE reads in MiXCR, keeping a single row per CDR3 protein. The sample has just under 65,000 distinct CDR3 sequences, about 11% seen once. The sequencing here drew on whole blood, taken at baseline. The receptor comes from an adult who was a healthcare worker with PCR-confirmed SARS-CoV-2 infection or an uninfected control (not recorded which). This chain joins TRBV2 and TRBJ2-5, with a tentative D call TRBD1 (6 bases). CDR3 region: CASDSGEETQYF. CDR3 in DNA: TGTGCCAGCGACTCAGGGGAGGAGACCCAGTACTTC.